Included here is one T cell receptor (beta chain) sequence, with context. These data come from a study of blood T cell repertoires in COVID-19. Repertoires were generated with immunoSEQ multiplex PCR, while TCRdb's copy carries only in-frame clones and drops some. The sample has a few hundred thousand clones, over 75% seen once. The CDR3 spans 14 residues. V was pared by 3 bases and J by 7 bases, with 12 bases between. Germline-derived CDR1 and CDR2 are ENHRY and SYGVKD. Cohort allocation depended upon clinical history that participants reported. The rearrangement uses TRBV10-3 and TRBJ1-4; D is undetermined. The sequenced sample was PBMCs or T cells enriched from blood (not recorded which). This TCR was recovered from a woman aged 18-29 years who had recovered from COVID-19. CDR3 sequence: CAISETVGIEKLFF. CDR3 nucleotides: TGTGCCATCAGTGAAACAGTTGGAATTGAAAAACTGTTTTTT.